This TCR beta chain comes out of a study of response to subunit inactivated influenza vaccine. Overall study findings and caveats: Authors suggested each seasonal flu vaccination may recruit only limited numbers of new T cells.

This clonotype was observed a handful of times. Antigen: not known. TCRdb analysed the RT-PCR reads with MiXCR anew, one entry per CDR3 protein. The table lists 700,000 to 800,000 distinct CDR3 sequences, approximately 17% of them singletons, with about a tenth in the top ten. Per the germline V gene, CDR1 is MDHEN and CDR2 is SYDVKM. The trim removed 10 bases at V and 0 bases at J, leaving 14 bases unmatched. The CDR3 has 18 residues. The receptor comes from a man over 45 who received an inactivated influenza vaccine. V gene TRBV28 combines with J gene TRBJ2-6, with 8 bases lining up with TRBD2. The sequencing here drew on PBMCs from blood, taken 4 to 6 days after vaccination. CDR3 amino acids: CATRRAGVAGSGANVLTF. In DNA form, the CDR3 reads TGTGCCACCAGAAGAGCGGGAGTCGCTGGCTCTGGGGCCAACGTCCTGACTTTC.